This TCR beta chain was sequenced in a study of T cells in narcolepsy. Only in-frame clones appear in the TCRdb table, and some are missing; sequencing was by immunoSEQ multiplex PCR. The sample lists tens of thousands of clones, more than 80% occurring once. The clonotype comes from a human donor with narcolepsy. Sequencing was carried out using CD45RA- memory CD4+ T cells from PBMCs.

CDR3 nucleotide sequence: TGTGCCAGCAGTTGGGGACAGGCTAACTCTGGAAACACCATATATTTT. This codes for CASSWGQANSGNTIYF. V is TRBV28 and J is TRBJ1-3, with TRBD1 matching 8 bases. Germline values: CDR1 MDHEN, CDR2 SYDVKM. V lost 4 bases, J lost 0 bases, and 5 bases stayed unmatched. The CDR3 has 16 residues.